The rows below give T cell receptor beta chains drawn from one sample of a study of metastatic and nonmetastatic thyroid tumors. TCRdb re-called clones via MiXCR from the PCR reads. The sample consists of 25,000 to 30,000 clones, around 14% of them appearing once. The sample taken for sequencing was blood. The origin of the receptors is a male donor with papillary thyroid cancer or a benign thyroid nodule (not recorded which). Some clones in this sample may be carry-over from other donors' samples. Each CDR3 is given with its conserved first and last residue. The order of the fields is V gene, J gene, CDR3 protein.

TRBV4-2,TRBJ2-2,CASSQEHGGTRFVTGELFF
TRBV27,TRBJ1-2,CASSIGGPGGYTF
TRBV4-3,TRBJ2-7,CASSQEADYEQYF
TRBV12-3/TRBV12-4,TRBJ1-2,CASSSSGTAAGGYTF
TRBV6-1,TRBJ2-7,CASSEGLGEDGQYF
TRBV4-1,TRBJ2-2,CASSQLPLANTGELFF
TRBV12-3/TRBV12-4,TRBJ1-1,CASRPGTATEAFF
TRBV5-5,TRBJ1-2,CASSFGDRGWDGYTF
TRBV6-2/TRBV6-3,TRBJ2-5,CASTLAGAQTQYF
TRBV11-2,TRBJ1-1,CASSSRVSNTEAFF
TRBV4-1,TRBJ2-7,CASSQDIFGLTYEQYF
TRBV19,TRBJ1-5,CASRGGITGGNQPQHF
TRBV14,TRBJ1-6,CASSWGAYNSPLHF
TRBV4-1,TRBJ2-7,CASSQDSGLYEQYF
TRBV18,TRBJ1-1,CASSPRVGNTEAFF
TRBV12-3/TRBV12-4,TRBJ2-3,CASSRLATSTDTQYF
TRBV27,TRBJ2-3,CASSPAPSYTDTQYF
TRBV6-1,TRBJ1-1,CASSRGSMNTEAFF
TRBV18,TRBJ2-5,CASSPGPEGTQYF
TRBV5-4,TRBJ1-1,CASSLADGFEAFF
TRBV27,TRBJ2-3,CASSSDRGRTDTQYF
TRBV11-2,TRBJ2-3,CASSSGLAGTDPRDTQYF
TRBV11-1,TRBJ2-7,CASSSEAGTTPTYEQYF
TRBV24-1,TRBJ2-5,CATSDRVETQYF
TRBV20-1,TRBJ2-5,CSARILGQETQYF
TRBV12-3/TRBV12-4,TRBJ1-2,CASSLSSVGHTF
TRBV27,TRBJ2-1,CASSLSAGVMYEQFF
TRBV9,TRBJ2-3,CASISPREPSYTDTQYF
TRBV10-3,TRBJ2-7,CAISVAGTVVYEHYF
TRBV7-7,TRBJ2-1,CASKPGEGSNEQFF
TRBV6-1,TRBJ1-5,CASRPLGGNQPQHF
TRBV6-1,TRBJ2-7,CASSEGLGEDEQYF
TRBV20-1,TRBJ2-7,CSARGGQNEQYF
TRBV28,TRBJ1-2,CASSSGQGSSGYTF
TRBV2,TRBJ2-3,CASREASTDTQYF
TRBV20-1,TRBJ2-3,CSARDLGPAGGTDTQYF
TRBV5-4,TRBJ2-7,CASSGSGIDEQYF
TRBV28,TRBJ2-7,CASSERPTYEQYF
TRBV6-6,TRBJ1-2,CASSYSMVTGDGYTF
TRBV20-1,TRBJ2-7,CSANQKQGLLGYEQYF
TRBV28,TRBJ2-6,CASRLDHSGANVLTF
TRBV5-1,TRBJ2-7,CASSLMDAYEQYF